The entry below describes one T cell receptor (beta chain). The target of this receptor is not known. No base-level quality is on record; no much larger clone is a single base apart. V was cut back by 1 base and J by 4 bases, leaving a gap of 15 bases between them. Its CDR3 holds 16 amino acids, cysteine through phenylalanine. Kept here is only the CDR3 DNA, which spans 48 bases and is read in frame from base 1. CDR1 and CDR2 are drawn from the germline V gene: SGHTA, FQGTGA. The data are from a study of T cells in localized non-small cell lung cancer (dated by TCRdb to 2020 to 2022). About the investigation overall: T cell repertoires of 200 to 250 early-stage NSCLC patients were analyzed, with tumors being compared against uninvolved tumor-adjacent lungs. The cohort comprised 236 treatment-naïve NSCLC patients with resected, localized lung tumors. The mean age of the NSCLC patients was 50 to 85 years, with fewer than 150 men and 95 to 110 women. Overall results and qualifications from the work: Uninvolved tumor-adjacent lung showed the highest T cell clonality, higher than tumor, which suggests more focused antigenic responses in the adjacent lung. Longer overall survival was associated with higher blood T cell density, whereas shorter survival was associated with higher adjacent-lung clonality. Of the top 100 tumor clones, a median of roughly 57 were detected in paired uninvolved adjacent lung; roughly 26 were also among that lung's top 100. Because of the exploratory design, TCR variables were selected using unadjusted p-values without false-discovery rate correction. Multi-region tumor sequencing was not performed, so intratumor heterogeneity could not be excluded.

The immunoSEQ Assay was used to sequence TCR beta CDR3 regions from DNA. The paper's data handling went like this. T cell density was computed as TCR beta template counts normalized to usable DNA estimated by amplifying housekeeping genes. Richness was estimated using the preseqR package, with extrapolation to 400,000 templates for PBMC samples and to 120,000 templates for tissue samples. Clonality was defined as one minus Pielou's evenness. Tissue-enriched TCRs were identified by differential abundance testing using productive amino-acid clonotypes, minimum total count 5 and alpha 0.1. The Jaccard Index and the Morisita Overlap Index were used to measure repertoire overlap between compartments. GLIPH clustered TCR beta CDR3s with public tetramer-defined viral CDR3s; viral motifs required at least three viral sequences plus V-gene enrichment. TCRdb limited this immuneACCESS table to in-frame rearrangements with V and J called. A share of clones is missing; checked studies link under half to unresolved V genes, and the rest is unexplained. V and J calls and clone size follow that table, whereas D and trimming were derived from the DNA. The sample table records about 6,400 clones; roughly 87% of these occur just once. In total, the top ten clones hold about a sixth of the sample.

At diagnosis, tumor, uninvolved tumor-adjacent lung and peripheral blood were collected and then preserved as a mix of FFPE and fresh-frozen material. For TCR repertoire profiling, the blood samples were analyzed as peripheral blood mononuclear cells. The receptor was isolated from a male donor aged 60 or over with stage I lung adenocarcinoma. The sample in question was peripheral blood, obtained before any cancer treatment. The sequence joins TRBV7-3 to TRBJ2-3; TRBD1 could be the D gene, as 5 bases match. Here is the DNA: TGTGCCAGCAGCTTAAGCAGGGATAAGGGTGCAGATACGCAGTATTTT. It translates to CASSLSRDKGADTQYF.